This T cell receptor (beta chain) was identified in a study of blood T cell repertoires in COVID-19. About the research overall: The samples span acute and convalescent COVID-19 from the United States, Italy and Spain. Sample material is recorded as cDNA or gDNA derived from T cells, B-cell-depleted T cells, or PBMCs.

As originally analysed: Reference gene primer amplification gave nucleated cell count estimates. The table came from immunoSEQ multiplex PCR; TCRdb's copy has only in-frame clones and leaves some out. That table is the source of V, J and clone size, and D and trimming were worked out from the DNA. The data hold about 380,000 clones, with around 90% observed a single time. In its sample, this clone was seen once. Germline CDR1 is MGHRA and CDR2 is YSYEKL. The CDR3 runs 17 residues. V trimming: 4 bases; J trimming: 2 bases; junction bases outside the gene matches: 10. The sequenced material came from PBMCs or T cells enriched from blood (not recorded which). The rearrangement joins TRBV4-1 to TRBJ2-5, with 10 nucleotides matching TRBD2. The clonotype was recovered from a woman aged 18-29 years who had recovered from COVID-19. This chain's CDR3 is CASSRGSGGARQETQYF. The CDR3 DNA sequence: TGCGCCAGCAGCCGAGGAAGCGGGGGGGCCCGGCAAGAGACCCAGTACTTC.